This T cell receptor (beta chain) is from a study of blood T cell repertoires in COVID-19. Assay: immunoSEQ multiplex PCR; the TCRdb copy retains only in-frame clones and omits some. The data contain some 190,000 clones, over 75% of them singletons. This clone has just a few counts. Germline V gene lookup returns CDR1 LNHDA and CDR2 SQIVND (reference sequence). V shed 10 bases and J shed 8 bases, with 17 bases lying between them. This CDR3 contains 13 residues. Participant ages covered about 18 to 95 years across about two dozen US areas. The rearrangement joins TRBV19 to TRBJ1-4; D is perhaps TRBD1 (5 bases). The sample comprised PBMCs or T cells enriched from blood (not recorded which). This receptor was obtained from a man aged 25 to 40 with acute COVID-19. CDR3 nucleotides: TGTGCCACTAGCGGCAGGGTTTGGGAAAAACTGTTTTTT. Translating gives CATSGRVWEKLFF.